A single sample gave rise to the 31 T cell receptor beta chains below, sequenced in a study of blood T cell repertoires in COVID-19. Method: immunoSEQ multiplex PCR; TCRdb's copy keeps in-frame clones and lacks some. Of about 190,000 clones in the sample, 88% were seen once. The sample was peripheral blood. These receptors came from a man in his thirties or forties with acute or convalescent COVID-19.

This sequence joins TRBV7-2 and TRBJ2-7; no reliable D call. Trimming pared 1 base from V and 0 bases from J, leaving 7 bases between. Germline values: CDR1 SGHTA, CDR2 FQGNSA. This CDR3 region has 14 residues. The CDR3 sequence is CASSLVPVSYEQYF. CDR3 coding DNA: TGTGCCAGCAGCTTAGTCCCAGTCTCCTACGAGCAGTACTTC.

This clone was recorded a few times. This chain uses TRBV29-1 with TRBJ1-2; 8 bases are shared with TRBD1. CDR1 is SQVTM and CDR2 is ANQGSEA in the germline V gene. CDR3 size: 13 residues. The junction had 3 bases not matched to a gene; V was cut back by 6 bases and J by 0 bases. The CDR3: CSVGTGSNYGYTF. CDR3 DNA sequence: TGCAGCGTCGGGACAGGTTCTAACTATGGCTACACCTTC.

The CDR3 sequence is CSASVRETQYF. For the CDR3, the DNA is TGCAGTGCTAGTGTCCGAGAGACCCAGTACTTC. The rearrangement joins TRBV20-1 to TRBJ2-5; D call uncertain. V lost 3 bases and J 4 bases, leaving 6 bases between the germline ends. The length of the CDR3 is 11 residues. CDR1 DFQATT and CDR2 SNEGSKA come from the germline V gene (reference sequence).

This clone was seen a handful of times. This chain links TRBV7-9 with TRBJ2-7, with 8 positions matching TRBD2. After removal of 4 bases from V and 7 bases from J, the junction contained 9 bases not matched to a gene. The germline CDR1 and CDR2 sequences are SEHNR and FQNEAQ (reference sequence). The CDR3 has 14 residues. Written as DNA, the CDR3 is TGTGCCAGCAGCTCCCGGAGCGGGAGTGGGGAGCAGTACTTC. It specifies CASSSRSGSGEQYF.

Here the CDR3 reads CAWSSGQGISNQPQHF. The DNA of the CDR3 is TGTGCCTGGAGTTCCGGACAGGGCATTAGCAATCAGCCCCAGCATTTT. The chain couples TRBV30 to TRBJ1-5; 8 bases align to TRBD1. The CDR3 spans 16 residues. CDR1 GTSNPN and CDR2 SVGIG come from the germline V gene (reference sequence). Trimming at V came to 2 bases and at J to 0 bases, leaving 6 bases not matched to a gene.

V and J are TRBV3-1 (or the pseudogene TRBV3-2) and TRBJ2-3; the D gene is possibly TRBD2 (6 bases). Trimming shortened V by 4 bases and J by 2 bases, and 19 bases separated the two germline ends. Per the germline V gene, CDR1 is LGHDT and CDR2 is YNNKEL (reference sequence). The length of the CDR3 is 17 residues. CDR3 sequence reads: CASSPYHPSDDTDTQYF. The CDR3 DNA reads TGTGCCAGCAGCCCCTACCATCCTAGCGACGACACAGATACGCAGTATTTT.

The rearrangement joins TRBV4-2 to TRBJ1-1; 7 nucleotides line up with TRBD1. After removal of 1 base from V and 1 base from J, the junction contained 0 bases not matched to a gene. Germline V gene sequence: CDR1 LGHNA, CDR2 YNFKEQ. CDR3 length: 14 amino acids. CDR3 sequence reads: CASSQAGGNTEAFF. CDR3 nucleotides: TGTGCCAGCAGCCAAGCAGGGGGGAACACTGAAGCTTTCTTT.

The chain has TRBV3-1 (or the pseudogene TRBV3-2) and TRBJ1-3; unclear D gene. The length of the CDR3 is 17 residues. From germline, CDR1 is LGHDT and CDR2 YNNKEL (reference sequence). Trimming took off 0 bases at V and 4 bases at J, with 16 bases between the two ends. The CDR3 DNA reads TGTGCCAGCAGCCAAGATCGGGGTACTGCGATCGGAAACACCATATATTTT. Its translation: CASSQDRGTAIGNTIYF.

The V gene is TRBV15, the J gene TRBJ1-2, with 8 positions matching TRBD1. The CDR3 spans 15 residues. V was pared by 6 bases and J by 2 bases, with 8 bases of the junction left unmatched. Looked up from germline, CDR1 is LNHNV and CDR2 is YYDKDF (reference sequence). The CDR3 bases are TGTGCCACCAGGCCATACAGGGGGTCAAACTATGGCTACACCTTC. It codes for CATRPYRGSNYGYTF. The full variable domain, rest sourced from reference TRBV15 and TRBJ1-2, is DAMVIQNPRYQVTQFGKPVTLSCSQTLNHNVMYWYQQKSSQAPKLLFHYYDKDFNNEADTPDNFQSRRPNTSFCFLDIRSPGLGDTAMYLCATRPYRGSNYGYTFGSGTRLTVV.

The gene calls are TRBV14 and TRBJ2-2; D may be TRBD1 (5 bases). Germline loops: CDR1 SGHDN, CDR2 FVKESK. Deletions cut 2 bases from V and 4 bases from J, with 14 bases between. This CDR3 region has 16 residues. Written as DNA, the CDR3 is TGTGCCAGCAGCCAATGGTCAGGGATTGTCACCGGGGAGCTGTTTTTT. Amino acid sequence: CASSQWSGIVTGELFF.

The rearrangement uses TRBV19 and TRBJ1-2; 7 nucleotides match TRBD1. Germline V lookup: CDR1 LNHDA, CDR2 SQIVND (reference sequence). The trim removed 3 bases at V and 8 bases at J, leaving 6 bases unmatched. This CDR3 region has 13 residues. CDR3: CASSIGTAVGYTF. In DNA, the CDR3 is TGTGCCAGTAGTATCGGGACAGCTGTCGGCTACACCTTC.

The V and J genes are TRBV5-1 and TRBJ2-7; 11 bases match TRBD1. The CDR3 has 17 residues. The J segment lost 6 bases and the V segment lost 0 bases, leaving 11 bases of the junction unmatched. Germline V CDR1 and CDR2: SGHRS, YFSETQ. DNA for the CDR3: TGCGCCAGCAGCTTGGGGGACAGGGGGAGTTATACCGGCGAGCAGTACTTC. Translated, it gives CASSLGDRGSYTGEQYF.

The chain employs TRBV28 and TRBJ1-2; TRBD1 aligns across 9 bases. The ends lost 5 bases at V and 3 bases at J; junction bases unmatched: 10. The CDR3 loop spans 16 amino acids. Looked up from germline, CDR1 is MDHEN and CDR2 is SYDVKM. The CDR3 loop is CASSPRPGTGHYGYTF. The CDR3, as DNA: TGTGCCAGCAGTCCACGCCCAGGGACAGGGCACTATGGCTACACCTTC.

The sample holds a few counts of this clone. The gene calls are TRBV6-5 and TRBJ1-5; 9 bases align to TRBD1. The V gene's germline CDR1 is MNHEY and CDR2 SVGAGI. The V gene end was trimmed by 6 bases and the J gene end by 7 bases; junction bases not matched to a gene: 10. The CDR3 has 15 amino acids. The CDR3 loop reads CASSPSGTGLQPQHF. CDR3 nucleotides: TGTGCCAGCAGCCCCTCCGGGACAGGGCTCCAGCCCCAGCATTTT.

This chain connects TRBV19 to TRBJ1-5; 8 nucleotides match TRBD1. With V trimmed by 6 bases and J by 4 bases, 5 bases remained unmatched. Germline V gene lookup returns CDR1 LNHDA and CDR2 SQIVND (reference sequence). The CDR3 loop spans 14 amino acids. The CDR3 loop is CASSSDRDNQPQHF. For the CDR3, the DNA is TGTGCCAGTAGCTCGGACAGGGATAATCAGCCCCAGCATTTT. Full variable domain (outside the CDR3, taken from reference TRBV19 and TRBJ1-5): DGGITQSPKYLFRKEGQNVTLSCEQNLNHDAMYWYRQDPGQGLRLIYYSQIVNDFQKGDIAEGYSVSREKKESFPLTVTSAQKNPTAFYLCASSSDRDNQPQHFGDGTRLSIL.

CDR3 in amino acids: CASSQSGVRSPLHF. For the CDR3, the DNA is TGTGCCAGCAGCCAAAGCGGGGTGCGGTCACCCCTCCACTTT. The chain recombines TRBV3-1 (or the pseudogene TRBV3-2) with TRBJ1-6, with D unclear. V lost 2 bases to trimming and J lost 10 bases, with 12 bases between them. Germline-derived CDR1 and CDR2 are LGHDT and YNNKEL (reference sequence). CDR3 size: 14 residues.

V is TRBV7-9 and J is TRBJ2-3; 7 nucleotides line up with TRBD2. After removal of 6 bases from V and 1 base from J, the junction contained 7 bases not matched to a gene. CDR3 length equals 15 residues. Per the germline V gene, CDR1 is SEHNR and CDR2 is FQNEAQ (reference sequence). Here the CDR3 reads CASRRERLGTDTQYF. CDR3 nucleotides: TGTGCCAGCAGGCGGGAGCGCTTGGGCACAGATACGCAGTATTTT.

Only one count was recorded for this clone. The chain couples TRBV28 to TRBJ2-1, with 11 nucleotides matching TRBD2. CDR3 length: 16 residues. Germline CDR1 reads MDHEN; CDR2 reads SYDVKM. V lost 5 bases, J lost 9 bases, and 12 bases stayed unmatched. CDR3 sequence (DNA): TGTGCCAGCAGTCTCCCGACTAGCGGGGTGTGGGGTGAGCAGTTCTTC. The encoded protein is CASSLPTSGVWGEQFF.

This clone has a handful of counts. The chain employs TRBV4-1 and TRBJ1-1; D gene ambiguous. V shed 0 bases and J shed 1 base, with 15 bases lying between them. Germline CDR1 MGHRA, CDR2 YSYEKL. The CDR3 totals 17 residues. CDR3 region: CASSQDLIRGRNTEAFF. The CDR3 bases are TGCGCCAGCAGCCAAGATCTCATCAGAGGGAGGAACACTGAAGCTTTCTTT.

The chain is built from TRBV2 and TRBJ1-5; D gene uncertain. The CDR3 loop spans 15 amino acids. V gave up 7 bases and J gave up 0 bases, with 13 bases separating them. CDR1 and CDR2 from the germline V gene are SNHLY and FYNNEI. In DNA form, the CDR3 reads TGTGCCAGCATGGGCAACAGAATTAGCAATCAGCCCCAGCATTTT. Amino acids: CASMGNRISNQPQHF. Using reference TRBV2 and TRBJ1-5 for the parts outside the CDR3, the full variable domain is EPEVTQTPSHQVTQMGQEVILRCVPISNHLYFYWYRQILGQKVEFLVSFYNNEISEKSEIFDDQFSVERPDGSNFTLKIRSTKLEDSAMYFCASMGNRISNQPQHFGDGTRLSIL.

The gene calls are TRBV4-2 and TRBJ2-7, with 9 bases lining up with TRBD1. There are 14 residues in the CDR3. The V segment lost 2 bases and the J segment 6 bases; nucleotides outside the gene matches: 5. CDR1 is LGHNA, CDR2 YNFKEQ, per germline. In DNA, the CDR3 is TGTGCCAGCAGCCAAACCGGGACAGGGCTCGAGCAGTACTTC. Its translation is CASSQTGTGLEQYF.

This chain joins TRBV20-1 and TRBJ1-1; a possible D gene is TRBD1 (6 bases). The CDR3 is 11 amino acids. CDR1 and CDR2 (germline): DFQATT, SNEGSKA (reference sequence). The CDR3 spells CRADRNTEAFF. The CDR3 DNA is TGCAGAGCGGACAGAAACACTGAAGCTTTCTTT.

Points on this clone: Within the sample, other DNA sequences also encode this same CDR3. The chain is built from TRBV27 and TRBJ1-5; TRBD1 matches at 11 bases. The V and J ends lost 6 bases and 3 bases, in that order; junction bases with no gene match: 4. The CDR3 covers 15 residues. Germline-derived CDR1 and CDR2 are MNHEY and SMNVEV (reference sequence). This CDR3 reads CASRRTGGNNQPQHF. CDR3 sequence (DNA): TGTGCCAGCAGAAGGACAGGGGGCAACAATCAGCCCCAGCATTTT.

This clone appeared once. The J gene is TRBJ2-7, the V gene TRBV21-1; the D call in the table, TRBD1, was not verified against the DNA. TRBV21-1 represents a pseudogene. This CDR3 contains 15 residues. The CDR3 nucleotides read TGTGCCAGCTCCACCCCCACAGGGAGTTTATACGAGCAGTACTTC. Protein product: CASSTPTGSLYEQYF.

This CDR3 is CASRGTNGELFF. CDR3 bases: TGCGCCAGCAGGGGGACAAATGGGGAGCTGTTTTTT. The rearrangement uses TRBV10-1 and TRBJ2-2; TRBD1 might be the D (6 bases). Between the trimmed V and J ends, which lost 6 bases and 8 bases, there was a span of 10 bases. The length of the CDR3 is 12 residues. The V gene's germline CDR1 is WNHNN and CDR2 SYGVQD (reference sequence).

In DNA form, the CDR3 reads TGCGCCAGCAGCTTAGGAATCACTTACAGGGGGTGGACTGAAGCTTTCTTT. Protein product: CASSLGITYRGWTEAFF. V gene TRBV5-1 combines with J gene TRBJ1-1; 8 bases match TRBD1. The V segment lost 2 bases and the J segment 5 bases; nucleotides outside the gene matches: 14. CDR1 and CDR2 from the germline V gene are SGHRS and YFSETQ. The CDR3 totals 17 residues.

The V and J genes are TRBV5-1 and TRBJ2-1; 9 nucleotides match TRBD2. The CDR3 extends over 15 amino acids. Germline V CDR1 and CDR2: SGHRS, YFSETQ. Unmatched junction bases numbered 7, after V lost 0 bases and J lost 9 bases. The CDR3 region is CASSLAAGGQTEQFF. CDR3 bases: TGCGCCAGCAGCTTGGCGGCGGGGGGGCAGACTGAGCAGTTCTTC.

The chain couples TRBV5-6 to TRBJ1-4; D remains ambiguous. CDR1 is SGHDT, CDR2 YYEEEE, per germline. Trimming cost V 4 bases and J 7 bases, with 14 bases left between them. The CDR3 totals 14 residues. CDR3 coding DNA: TGTGCCAGCAGCCTTACAGAGATTGGTGAAAAACTGTTTTTT. Protein: CASSLTEIGEKLFF.

J is TRBJ2-3 and V is TRBV28, with TRBD2 matching over 7 bases. Germline V CDR1 and CDR2: MDHEN, SYDVKM. CDR3 size: 15 residues. V trimming: 2 bases; J trimming: 4 bases; junction bases outside the gene matches: 6. The CDR3 loop is CASSLPGGGSDTQYF. The CDR3 DNA follows: TGTGCCAGCAGTTTACCGGGAGGAGGGTCAGATACGCAGTATTTT. Looking up the rest from reference TRBV28 and TRBJ2-3 gives the full variable domain: DVKVTQSSRYLVKRTGEKVFLECVQDMDHENMFWYRQDPGLGLRLIYFSYDVKMKEKGDIPEGYSVSREKKERFSLILESASTNQTSMYLCASSLPGGGSDTQYFGPGTRLTVL.

The genes are TRBV9 and TRBJ2-3; D not certain. Germline CDR1 reads SGDLS; CDR2 reads YYNGEE. V lost 4 bases to trimming and J lost 6 bases, with 9 bases between them. CDR3 length: 12 amino acids. This CDR3 is CASSHTPDTQYF. CDR3 bases: TGTGCCAGCAGCCATACTCCGGATACGCAGTATTTT.

The V and J genes are TRBV24-1 and TRBJ1-1, with 8 bases that match TRBD1. This CDR3 is 15 amino acids long. Germline V gene lookup returns CDR1 KGHDR and CDR2 SFDVKD. V lost 7 bases to trimming and J lost 0 bases; unmatched junction nucleotides: 6. The CDR3 DNA sequence: TGTGCCACCAGGGCAAAGACAGGGGTGAACACTGAAGCTTTCTTT. Its protein product is CATRAKTGVNTEAFF.